This T cell receptor (beta chain) comes out of a study of cytomegalovirus exposure and HLA in healthy donors. The PCR had 60 Vbeta and 13 Jbeta primers. Assay used: immunoSEQ multiplex PCR; TCRdb lists only in-frame clones, some missing. The sample carries 150,000 to 180,000 clones, less than 85% recorded once. Germline assignment: CDR1 MNHEY and CDR2 SMNVEV (reference sequence). CDR3 size: 15 residues. The J segment lost 4 bases and the V segment lost 5 bases, leaving 8 bases of the junction unmatched. Findings and caveats of the study: In an earlier analysis, productive rearrangement rates for most beta V segments clustered near 87% or 30%. The likely origin of a cluster of highly shared sequence variants was a sequencing artifact. Analyzed later, most CMV-associated TCR beta chains appeared HLA-restricted.

Regarding this clone: Its matching antigen is unknown.

The sample was PBMCs. This receptor was identified in a woman between 50 and 59 years old in good health and CMV-seropositive. This chain uses TRBV27 with TRBJ1-2; 9 bases are shared with TRBD1. The CDR3: CASSAGTGSGYGYTF. The CDR3 nucleotides are TGTGCCAGCAGTGCCGGGACAGGGTCGGGCTATGGCTACACCTTC.